This TCR beta chain was profiled in a study of cytomegalovirus exposure and HLA in healthy donors. General study results and limits: CMV antigen specificity of a few CMV-associated chains was confirmed in vitro.

Turning to this clone: What it binds is not known.

Measured with immunoSEQ multiplex PCR; TCRdb has only the in-frame clones, and not every one. The sample includes roughly 100,000 clones, roughly 94% of them seen just once. The sequence derives from a woman aged 18-30 years in good health and CMV-seronegative. Sequenced sample: PBMCs.

Written as DNA, the CDR3 is TGTGCCAGCAGTGGCAAGGGGGCCCCGAGTCGCGGGGGGGCAACCTACGAGCAGTACTTC. It is translated as CASSGKGAPSRGGATYEQYF. The chain recombines TRBV2 with TRBJ2-7; 9 positions agree with TRBD2. The ends lost 4 bases at V and 2 bases at J; junction bases unmatched: 21. This CDR3 is built from 20 residues. Germline CDR1 reads SNHLY; CDR2 reads FYNNEI.